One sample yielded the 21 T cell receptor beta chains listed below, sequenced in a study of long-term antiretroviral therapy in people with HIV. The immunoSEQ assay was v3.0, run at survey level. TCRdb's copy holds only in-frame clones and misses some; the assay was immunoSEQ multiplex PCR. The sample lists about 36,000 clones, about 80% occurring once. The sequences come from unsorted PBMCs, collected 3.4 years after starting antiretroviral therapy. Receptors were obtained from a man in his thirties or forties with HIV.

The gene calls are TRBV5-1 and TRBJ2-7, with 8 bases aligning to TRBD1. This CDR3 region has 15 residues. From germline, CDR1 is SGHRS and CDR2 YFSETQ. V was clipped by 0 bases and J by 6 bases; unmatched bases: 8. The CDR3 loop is CASSLEDRARGEQYF. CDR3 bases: TGCGCCAGCAGCTTGGAGGACAGGGCGAGGGGCGAGCAGTACTTC.

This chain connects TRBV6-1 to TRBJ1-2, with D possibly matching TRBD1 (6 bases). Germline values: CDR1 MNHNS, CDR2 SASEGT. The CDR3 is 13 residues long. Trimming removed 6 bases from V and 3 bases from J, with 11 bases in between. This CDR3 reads CASSRYRDYGYTF. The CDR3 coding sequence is TGTGCCAGCAGCCGATACAGGGACTATGGCTACACCTTC.

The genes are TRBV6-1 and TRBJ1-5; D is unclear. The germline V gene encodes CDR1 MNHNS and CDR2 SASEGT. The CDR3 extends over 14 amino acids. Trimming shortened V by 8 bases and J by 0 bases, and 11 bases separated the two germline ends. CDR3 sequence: CASQPGYSNQPQHF. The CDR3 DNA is TGTGCCAGCCAGCCCGGATATAGCAATCAGCCCCAGCATTTT.

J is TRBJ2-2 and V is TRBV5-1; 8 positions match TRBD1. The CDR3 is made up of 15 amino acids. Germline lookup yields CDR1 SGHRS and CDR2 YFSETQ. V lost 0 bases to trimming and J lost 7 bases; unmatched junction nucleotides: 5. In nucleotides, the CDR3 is TGCGCCAGCAGCTTGGCTTCAGGGGGCGACGGGGAGCTGTTTTTT. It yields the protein CASSLASGGDGELFF.

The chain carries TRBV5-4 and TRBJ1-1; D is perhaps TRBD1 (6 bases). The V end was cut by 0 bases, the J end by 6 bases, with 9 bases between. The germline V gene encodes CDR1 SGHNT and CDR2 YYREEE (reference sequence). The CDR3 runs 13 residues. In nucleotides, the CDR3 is TGTGCCAGCAGCTTGGCCGGGGGCGCTGAAGCTTTCTTT. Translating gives CASSLAGGAEAFF.

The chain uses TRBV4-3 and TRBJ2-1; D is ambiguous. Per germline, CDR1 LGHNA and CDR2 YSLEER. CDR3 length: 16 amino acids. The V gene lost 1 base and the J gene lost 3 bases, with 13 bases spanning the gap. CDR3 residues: CASSQGLGQNYNEQFF. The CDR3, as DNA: TGCGCCAGCAGCCAAGGGTTAGGGCAGAACTACAATGAGCAGTTCTTC.

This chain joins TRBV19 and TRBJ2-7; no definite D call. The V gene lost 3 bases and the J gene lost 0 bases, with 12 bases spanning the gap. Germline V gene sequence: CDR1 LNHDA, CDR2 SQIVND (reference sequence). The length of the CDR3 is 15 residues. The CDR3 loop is CASSIRFDISYEQYF. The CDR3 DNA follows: TGTGCCAGTAGTATTCGATTTGATATCTCCTACGAGCAGTACTTC.

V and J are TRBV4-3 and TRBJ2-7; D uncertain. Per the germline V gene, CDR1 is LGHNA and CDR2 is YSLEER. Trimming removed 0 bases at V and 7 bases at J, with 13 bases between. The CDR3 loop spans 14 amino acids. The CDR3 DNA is TGCGCCAGCAGCCAAGACAATATAGCTGGGGAGCAGTACTTC. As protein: CASSQDNIAGEQYF.

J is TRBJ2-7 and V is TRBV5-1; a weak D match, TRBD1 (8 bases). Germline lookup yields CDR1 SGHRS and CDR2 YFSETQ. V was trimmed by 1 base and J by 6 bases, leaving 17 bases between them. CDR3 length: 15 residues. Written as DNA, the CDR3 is TGCGCCAGCAGCTTGAGCGGGACAGGACGTTCCGAGCAGTACTTC. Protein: CASSLSGTGRSEQYF.

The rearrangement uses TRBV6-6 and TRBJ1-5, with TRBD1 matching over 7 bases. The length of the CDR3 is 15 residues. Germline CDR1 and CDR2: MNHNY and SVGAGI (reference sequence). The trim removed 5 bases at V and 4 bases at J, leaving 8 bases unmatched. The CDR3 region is CASSPQGQPNQPQHF. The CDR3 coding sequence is TGTGCCAGCAGTCCCCAGGGACAGCCTAATCAGCCCCAGCATTTT.

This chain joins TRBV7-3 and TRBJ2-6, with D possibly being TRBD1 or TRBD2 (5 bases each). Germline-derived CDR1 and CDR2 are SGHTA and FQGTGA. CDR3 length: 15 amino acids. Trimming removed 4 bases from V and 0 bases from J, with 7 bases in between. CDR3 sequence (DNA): TGTGCCAGCAGCTGGGGGAACTCTGGGGCCAACGTCCTGACTTTC. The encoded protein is CASSWGNSGANVLTF.

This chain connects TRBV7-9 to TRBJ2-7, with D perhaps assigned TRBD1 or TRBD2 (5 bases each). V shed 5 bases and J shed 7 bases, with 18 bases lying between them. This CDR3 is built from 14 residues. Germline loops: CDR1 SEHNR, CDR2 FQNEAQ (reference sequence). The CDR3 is CASSPLGTSWEQYF. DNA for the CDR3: TGTGCCAGCAGCCCCCTCGGGACCAGCTGGGAGCAGTACTTC. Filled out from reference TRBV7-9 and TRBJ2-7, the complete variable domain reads DTGVSQNPRHKITKRGQNVTFRCDPISEHNRLYWYRQTLGQGPEFLTYFQNEAQLEKSRLLSDRFSAERPKGSFSTLEIQRTEQGDSAMYLCASSPLGTSWEQYFGPGTRLTVT.

CDR3 in DNA: TGTGCCAGCAGTCCCCGGGAAGGCACCTCGAGGTACTTC. This encodes CASSPREGTSRYF. The V gene is TRBV28, the J gene TRBJ2-7, with a tentative D call TRBD2 (5 bases). Germline CDR1 reads MDHEN; CDR2 reads SYDVKM. Trimming stripped 5 bases from V and 12 bases from J, with 20 bases between. The CDR3 is made up of 13 amino acids.

CDR3 bases: TGTGCCAGCAGCTTAGGTGGTAGGGCTAGCTACGAGCAGTACTTC. Translating it yields CASSLGGRASYEQYF. The chain joins TRBV7-2 to TRBJ2-7; D is unclear. V gave up 1 base and J gave up 3 bases, with 13 bases separating them. Per germline, CDR1 SGHTA and CDR2 FQGNSA. This CDR3 spans 15 amino acids.

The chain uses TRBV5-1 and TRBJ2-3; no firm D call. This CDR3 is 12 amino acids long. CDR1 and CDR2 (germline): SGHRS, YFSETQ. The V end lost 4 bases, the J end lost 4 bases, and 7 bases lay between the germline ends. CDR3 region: CASSPGPDTQYF. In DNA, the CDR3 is TGCGCCAGCAGCCCCGGTCCAGATACGCAGTATTTT.

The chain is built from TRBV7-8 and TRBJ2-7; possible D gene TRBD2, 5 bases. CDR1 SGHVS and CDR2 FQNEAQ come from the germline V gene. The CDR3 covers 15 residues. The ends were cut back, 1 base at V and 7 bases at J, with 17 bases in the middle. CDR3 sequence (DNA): TGTGCCAGCAGCTTAGGATGGCGGACTCTTGGTGAGCAGTACTTC. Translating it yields CASSLGWRTLGEQYF.

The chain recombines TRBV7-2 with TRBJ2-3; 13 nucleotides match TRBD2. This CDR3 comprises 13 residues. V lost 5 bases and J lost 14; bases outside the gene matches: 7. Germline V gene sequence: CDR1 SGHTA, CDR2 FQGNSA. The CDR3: CASSGGLAGSTYF. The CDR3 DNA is TGTGCCAGCAGCGGGGGACTAGCGGGGTCGACGTATTTT.

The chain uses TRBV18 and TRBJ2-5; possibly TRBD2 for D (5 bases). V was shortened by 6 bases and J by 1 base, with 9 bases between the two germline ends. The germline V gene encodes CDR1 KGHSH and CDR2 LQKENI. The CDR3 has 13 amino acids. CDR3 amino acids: CASSPGLQETQYF. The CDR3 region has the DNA TGTGCCAGCTCCCCCGGACTCCAAGAGACCCAGTACTTC.

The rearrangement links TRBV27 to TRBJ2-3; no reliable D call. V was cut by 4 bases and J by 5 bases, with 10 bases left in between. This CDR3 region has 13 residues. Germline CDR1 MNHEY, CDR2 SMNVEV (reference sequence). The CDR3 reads CASSSGRLDTQYF. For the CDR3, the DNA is TGTGCCAGCAGTTCCGGACGCTTAGATACGCAGTATTTT.

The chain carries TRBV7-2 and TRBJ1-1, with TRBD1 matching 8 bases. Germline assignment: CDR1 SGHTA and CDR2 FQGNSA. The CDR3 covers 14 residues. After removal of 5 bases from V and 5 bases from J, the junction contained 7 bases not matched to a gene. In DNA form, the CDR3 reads TGTGCCAGCAGCATGGACAGGGTCGGAACTGAAGCTTTCTTT. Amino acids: CASSMDRVGTEAFF.

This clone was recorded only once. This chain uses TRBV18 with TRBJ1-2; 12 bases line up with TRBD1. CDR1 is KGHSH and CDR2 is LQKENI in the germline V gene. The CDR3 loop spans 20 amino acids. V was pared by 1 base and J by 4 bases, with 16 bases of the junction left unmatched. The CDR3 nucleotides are TGTGCCAGCTCACCACTCGCGATCCGGGACAGGGGGCATATGGGCTATGGCTACACCTTC. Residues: CASSPLAIRDRGHMGYGYTF.